A selection of T cell receptor beta chains follows, all from one sample in a study of blood T cell repertoires in COVID-19. Clones were sequenced by immunoSEQ multiplex PCR, and TCRdb holds only the in-frame ones, with some missing. In the table there are a few hundred thousand clones, 65% to 90% of which are singletons. The sequenced sample consisted of peripheral blood. Receptors originate from a woman aged 40 to 55 who had recovered from COVID-19. The CDR3 runs from the conserved cysteine through the conserved F or W. D genes are given only for firm matches. Not every row has a clone size; where given, it reads once, few, many or a size class.

>TRBD1|.|TRBV27|TRBJ2-1
CASSLDRVEVGEQFF
TGTGCCAGCAGTTTAGACAGGGTGGAAGTGGGTGAGCAGTTCTTC
>.|.|TRBV9|TRBJ2-1
CASSAFGQYNEQFF
TGTGCCAGCAGCGCCTTTGGACAGTACAATGAGCAGTTCTTC
>.|once|TRBV7-9|TRBJ2-3
CASSLWASTDTQYF
TGTGCCAGCAGCTTATGGGCTAGCACAGATACGCAGTATTTT
>.|.|TRBV11-3|TRBJ1-2
CASSLTQHYGYTF
TGTGCCAGCAGCTTAACACAGCACTATGGCTACACCTTC
>TRBD1|.|TRBV19|TRBJ2-5
CASSIDQTGEETQYF
TGTGCCAGTAGTATAGATCAAACAGGGGAAGAGACCCAGTACTTC
>TRBD1|.|TRBV28|TRBJ2-7
CASSTTQGALLYYEQYF
TGTGCCAGCAGTACAACACAGGGGGCCCTACTATACTACGAGCAGTACTTC
>TRBD1|many|TRBV4-3|TRBJ2-2
CASSQEGQGGGELFF
TGCGCCAGCAGCCAAGAGGGACAGGGAGGCGGGGAGCTGTTTTTT
>.|.|TRBV28|TRBJ1-2
CASSSPPYGYTF
TGTGCCAGCAGTTCCCCTCCCTATGGCTACACCTTC
>.|.|TRBV5-4|TRBJ2-7
CASSLDGVGQYF
TGTGCCAGCAGCTTGGACGGGGTCGGGCAGTACTTC
>TRBD1|.|TRBV7-9|TRBJ2-5
CASSFTGQGEVTQYF
TGTGCCAGCAGCTTTACTGGACAGGGGGAGGTGACCCAGTACTTC
>TRBD2|.|TRBV29-1|TRBJ2-6
CSALGGGGANVLTF
TGCAGCGCCCTCGGGGGGGGTGGGGCCAACGTCCTGACTTTC
>.|few|TRBV7-2|TRBJ1-6
CASSYPGSPLHF
TGTGCCAGCAGCTACCCGGGTTCACCCCTCCACTTT
>TRBD1|.|TRBV5-1|TRBJ2-5
CASSLSGGQETQYF
TGCGCCAGCAGCCTCTCAGGGGGTCAAGAGACCCAGTACTTC